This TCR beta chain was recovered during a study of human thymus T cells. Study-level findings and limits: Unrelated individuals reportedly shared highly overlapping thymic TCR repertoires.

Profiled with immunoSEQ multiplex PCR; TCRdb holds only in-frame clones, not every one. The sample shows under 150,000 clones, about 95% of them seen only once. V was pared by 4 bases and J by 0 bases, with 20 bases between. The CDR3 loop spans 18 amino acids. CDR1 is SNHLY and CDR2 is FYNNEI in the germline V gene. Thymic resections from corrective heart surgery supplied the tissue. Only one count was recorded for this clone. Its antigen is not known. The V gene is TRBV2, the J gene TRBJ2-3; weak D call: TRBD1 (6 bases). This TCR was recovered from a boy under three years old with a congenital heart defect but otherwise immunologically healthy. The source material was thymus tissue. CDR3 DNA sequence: TGTGCCAGCAGTGCCCCCGAGGGGGTAGCATGTAGCACAGATACGCAGTATTTT. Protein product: CASSAPEGVACSTDTQYF.